Shown below are 19 T cell receptor beta chains from a single sample sequenced in a study of early T cells in non-severe SARS-CoV-2 infection. TCRdb redid the calling of the 5' RACE reads with MiXCR, one entry per CDR3 protein. Here the sample spans more than 20,000 distinct CDR3 sequences, around 4.2% being singletons. Sequenced: whole blood. Every receptor here comes from an adult who was a healthcare worker with PCR-confirmed SARS-CoV-2 infection or an uninfected control (not recorded which).

This clonotype appeared many times. The chain combines TRBV10-3 with TRBJ2-3; D ambiguous. V was cut by 4 bases and J by 5 bases, with 4 bases left in between. This CDR3 contains 11 residues. CDR1 ENHRY and CDR2 SYGVKD come from the germline V gene. The CDR3 DNA is TGTGCCATCAGTGCAGGAGATACGCAGTATTTT. This gives the protein CAISAGDTQYF.

This clonotype was seen at least ten times. The chain uses TRBV5-1 and TRBJ2-3, with D unclear. The CDR3 length is 14 residues. The V end lost 1 base, the J end lost 0 bases, and 6 bases lay between the germline ends. Germline V lookup: CDR1 SGHRS, CDR2 YFSETQ. The CDR3 sequence: CASSLQQSTDTQYF. CDR3 DNA sequence: TGCGCCAGCAGCTTGCAACAAAGCACAGATACGCAGTATTTT.

The sample holds a few counts of this clonotype. The chain combines TRBV7-9 with TRBJ2-7, with 7 nucleotides matching TRBD2. After removal of 0 bases from V and 5 bases from J, the junction contained 7 bases not matched to a gene. Per germline, CDR1 SEHNR and CDR2 FQNEAQ (reference sequence). This CDR3 has 15 amino acids. As DNA, the CDR3 is TGTGCCAGCAGCTTAGCGACTAGCTCAAGAAACGAGCAGTACTTC. The encoded protein is CASSLATSSRNEQYF.

The table lists this clonotype with a few counts. This sequence joins TRBV10-2 and TRBJ1-2, with 8 bases fitting TRBD1. The CDR3 consists of 14 residues. CDR1 is WSHSY and CDR2 is SAAADI in the germline V gene. Unmatched junction bases numbered 8, after V lost 7 bases and J lost 4 bases. This CDR3 is CASTFADRGYGYTF. In nucleotides, the CDR3 is TGCGCCAGCACTTTCGCTGACAGGGGCTATGGCTACACCTTC.

This clonotype was counted at least ten times. The chain links TRBV7-9 to TRBJ1-1; D remains unclear. The germline V gene encodes CDR1 SEHNR and CDR2 FQNEAQ (reference sequence). The germline V and J ends were trimmed by 4 bases and 1 base, with 7 bases remaining between them. The CDR3 runs 13 residues. The CDR3 protein is CASSSSENTEAFF. The CDR3 DNA reads as TGTGCCAGCAGCTCGTCCGAGAACACTGAAGCTTTCTTT.

In this sample, this clonotype turned up many times. V gene TRBV2 combines with J gene TRBJ2-7, with a possible D match to TRBD1 (5 bases). The CDR3 extends over 12 amino acids. Trimming took 5 bases from V and 6 from J, leaving 11 bases between them. From germline, CDR1 is SNHLY and CDR2 FYNNEI. The CDR3 DNA is TGTGCCAGCAGTCCCCAGGGTAGCGAGCAGTACTTC. Encoded protein: CASSPQGSEQYF.

This clonotype has a count of ten or more. The rearrangement joins TRBV27 to TRBJ2-5; 7 bases are a match to TRBD1. Germline lookup yields CDR1 MNHEY and CDR2 SMNVEV (reference sequence). The length of the CDR3 is 15 residues. Unmatched junction bases numbered 6, after V lost 0 bases and J lost 5 bases. The CDR3 protein is CASSLSAQGLETQYF. The CDR3 bases are TGTGCCAGCAGTTTATCGGCACAGGGGTTGGAGACCCAGTACTTC.

The chain links TRBV7-6 to TRBJ1-2; no clear D gene. The CDR3 loop spans 13 amino acids. Germline V gene sequence: CDR1 SGHVS, CDR2 FNYEAQ. V lost 5 bases and J lost 4, with 11 bases in between. The CDR3 reads CASSGGRGYGYTF. The CDR3 DNA reads as TGTGCCAGCAGCGGAGGGCGGGGCTATGGCTACACCTTC.

This clonotype has ten or more counts. The chain is built from TRBV11-2 and TRBJ2-1; TRBD2 might be the D (5 bases). Trimming removed 5 bases at V and 5 bases at J, with 16 bases between. Germline V CDR1 and CDR2: SGHAT, FQNNGV. This CDR3 is 15 amino acids long. The DNA of the CDR3 is TGTGCCAGCAGCCCACTAGGAGGCCGCCACAATGAGCAGTTCTTC. This codes for CASSPLGGRHNEQFF.

The V call is TRBV28, the J call TRBJ2-1; D gene ambiguous. Trimming stripped 5 bases from V and 15 bases from J, with 20 bases between. In germline, CDR1 is MDHEN, CDR2 SYDVKM. This CDR3 has 13 amino acids. CDR3 sequence: CASSPGTPVVMFF. The CDR3, as DNA: TGTGCCAGCAGTCCTGGAACCCCAGTAGTTATGTTCTTC. Combining the CDR3 with reference TRBV28 and TRBJ2-1 gives the whole variable domain DVKVTQSSRYLVKRTGEKVFLECVQDMDHENMFWYRQDPGLGLRLIYFSYDVKMKEKGDIPEGYSVSREKKERFSLILESASTNQTSMYLCASSPGTPVVMFFGPGTRLTVL.

This clonotype was observed at least ten times. The chain employs TRBV12-3 or TRBV12-4 and TRBJ2-1, with 11 bases aligning to TRBD2. With V trimmed by 5 bases and J by 6 bases, 6 bases remained unmatched. The CDR3 is 15 amino acids. CDR3 nucleotides: TGTGCCAGCAGTCCTCTAGCGGGAGGACTCAATGAGCAGTTCTTC. Protein product: CASSPLAGGLNEQFF.

This clonotype showed up many times. The V gene is TRBV27, the J gene TRBJ2-7; 13 nucleotides line up with TRBD2. V lost 4 bases to trimming and J lost 6 bases; unmatched junction nucleotides: 9. Germline CDR1 MNHEY, CDR2 SMNVEV (reference sequence). The CDR3 length is 16 residues. CDR3 bases: TGTGCCAGCAGTTCCGGGACTAGCGGGGTCTCCGGCGAGCAGTACTTC. It translates to CASSSGTSGVSGEQYF.

This clonotype was observed many times. This chain uses TRBV7-9 with TRBJ2-5; 7 bases line up with TRBD1. CDR1 SEHNR and CDR2 FQNEAQ come from the germline V gene (reference sequence). V shed 3 bases, J shed 3 bases, and the junction held 4 bases outside the gene matches. This CDR3 comprises 14 residues. The CDR3 DNA reads TGTGCCAGCAGCTTTTGGGACAGAGAAGAGACCCAGTACTTC. Residues: CASSFWDREETQYF.

Ten or more counts support this clonotype. This chain uses TRBV28 with TRBJ2-7, with no clear D. V lost 8 bases and J 0 bases, leaving 14 bases between the germline ends. The CDR3 extends over 14 amino acids. CDR1 is MDHEN and CDR2 is SYDVKM in the germline V gene. The CDR3 DNA sequence: TGTGCCAGCTCCGAGGAAGACCTCTCCTACGAGCAGTACTTC. As protein: CASSEEDLSYEQYF.

At least ten counts were recorded for this clonotype. V gene TRBV19 combines with J gene TRBJ2-1; D not certain. The V end was cut by 11 bases, the J end by 8 bases, with 16 bases between. CDR1 LNHDA and CDR2 SQIVND come from the germline V gene (reference sequence). The CDR3 sequence is 12 residues long. CDR3: CAALSRADEQFF. In nucleotides, the CDR3 is TGTGCCGCCCTGAGTCGGGCGGATGAGCAGTTCTTC. The full variable domain, completed using reference TRBV19 and TRBJ2-1, is DGGITQSPKYLFRKEGQNVTLSCEQNLNHDAMYWYRQDPGQGLRLIYYSQIVNDFQKGDIAEGYSVSREKKESFPLTVTSAQKNPTAFYLCAALSRADEQFFGPGTRLTVL.

This clonotype was detected ten times or more. The junction does not match germline at one end; this may be a read error. The rearrangement links TRBV29-1 to TRBJ1-2, with 8 bases identical to TRBD1. The CDR3 extends over 15 amino acids. From germline, CDR1 is SQVTM and CDR2 ANQGSEA. Here the CDR3 reads CSVEGGQGTAYGYTF. The CDR3 nucleotides read TGCAGCGTCGAAGGAGGACAGGGAACGGCCTATGGCTACACCTTC.

Many counts were recorded for this clonotype. This sequence joins TRBV20-1 and TRBJ1-1; 7 nucleotides agree with TRBD1. The ends lost 3 bases at V and 6 bases at J; junction bases unmatched: 7. The germline V gene has CDR1 DFQATT and CDR2 SNEGSKA (reference sequence). The CDR3 sequence is 13 residues long. The CDR3 nucleotides read TGCAGTGCTAGCGGCAGGGGGAGGCCTGAAGCTTTCTTT. It is translated as CSASGRGRPEAFF.

This clonotype was counted at least ten times. The chain recombines TRBV20-1 with TRBJ1-1, with TRBD1 identical over 11 bases. J was trimmed by 8 bases and V by 0 bases; bases with no gene match: 8. CDR1 and CDR2 from the germline V gene are DFQATT and SNEGSKA (reference sequence). The CDR3 spans 15 residues. The CDR3 reads CSARDPGTGGREAFF. The CDR3 bases are TGCAGTGCTAGAGACCCCGGGACAGGGGGTCGAGAAGCTTTCTTT.

This clonotype was seen many times. The gene calls are TRBV7-2 and TRBJ2-3; 13 bases are a match to TRBD2. The length of the CDR3 is 16 residues. Looked up from germline, CDR1 is SGHTA and CDR2 is FQGNSA. V was clipped by 5 bases and J by 5 bases; unmatched bases: 7. CDR3 nucleotide sequence: TGTGCCAGCAGCGGACCGGGACTAGCGGGGTTAGATACGCAGTATTTT. Encoded protein: CASSGPGLAGLDTQYF.